This T cell receptor beta chain was captured by sequencing in a study of T cell responses to AZD1222 COVID-19 vaccine (dated by TCRdb to the early 2020s). Background for the entire study: A total of 230 to 250 trial participants underwent TCR sequencing, of whom about 210 received two doses of AZD1222 and some 25 received two doses of the MenACWY control vaccine. Trial participants were enrolled by age into subgroups of 18-55, 56-69 and 70-plus years, and around 140, 26 and 57 TCR-sequenced participants, respectively, were included in these subgroups.

Its CDR3 holds 16 amino acids, cysteine through phenylalanine. The kept DNA is CDR3 alone, 48 bases in frame from the first base. The trim is 4 bases for V and 0 bases for J, with a gap of 13 bases between the germline ends. The CDR1 and CDR2 encoded by the germline V gene (reference sequence) are SEHNR and FQNEAQ. The CDR3 regions of human TCRbeta chains were analyzed by immunosequencing. Per the original workflow: TCRs in the repertoires were matched against a reference library of SARS-CoV-2-specific TCRs that had been generated with the MIRA antigen-specificity platform. Breadth was defined as the fraction of unique TCRs that were SARS-CoV-2-associated, and depth was defined as the fraction of total T cells that were SARS-CoV-2-associated. Each spike-specific TCR was assigned to its reactive spike region and to a CD4 or CD8 class using the MIRA data. Log10-transformed breadth and depth values were compared by one-way ANOVA with Sidak's multiple comparisons tests. As stored in TCRdb, this immuneACCESS dataset retains in-frame rearrangements with V and J assigned. A fraction of the clones does not appear; measured against another copy, unresolved V genes explain less than half of the discrepancy, and the remainder lacks a known reason. The V and J calls and clone size are taken from that table; D and trimming were inferred from the DNA. Here the sample has some 170,000 clones; more than 85% occur a single time. The top ten constitute less than 2% of the sample.

Comment on this clone: The clone's antigen remains unknown. Base qualities are not recorded, but no much larger clone differs from it by a single base.

According to the study, the label for this sample's time point signals: about 28 days (+/-7) after the second vaccine dose. AZD1222 recipients given second doses at about 4 weeks or at about 12 weeks were pooled, since spike-specific TCR depth and breadth were not found to differ between the two schedules. Vaccinee samples came from UK trials COV001 and COV002, including a single-blind randomized controlled phase 2/3 trial of AZD1222 (ChAdOx1 nCoV-19) in healthy adults. For TCRbeta chain sequencing, PBMC samples were collected from trial participants at day 0 and at day 28 after the second dose. Here is what the overall study found, with its caveats: After two AZD1222 doses, both the breadth and the depth of spike-specific TCRs were significantly higher than at day 0 and than in MenACWY recipients. Reportedly, close to half of the unique spike-specific TCRs recognized epitopes lying outside the regions that are mutated in the B.1.351 and B.1.1.7 variants. Vaccine-associated CD4 TCRs spanned the whole spike protein, with dominant responses in regions 160-218 and 743-854. Conclusions about previously exposed vaccinees were limited because only six or seven AZD1222 recipients were SARS-CoV-2 seropositive at baseline. Participants were mostly white British, with more females than males. The authors suggested clonal diversity may have been underestimated. The 56-69-year group was small, and its depth increase did not reach significance, likely because of low power. Because no day 14 peak-response samples were available, the repertoires could be characterized only after the peak T cell response.

The sample here was peripheral blood, taken 28 days after the second AZD1222 dose. The TCR comes from an adult who received the AZD1222 COVID-19 vaccine. The sequence joins TRBV7-9 to TRBJ2-1; the D gene identity is not certain. The base sequence is TGTGCCAGCAGCTCGTCCGGGCGGAGCTCCTACAATGAGCAGTTCTTC. Translated, this is CASSSSGRSSYNEQFF.